This paragraph covers one TCR beta chain sequence. The data were obtained in a study of patients and donors after allogeneic stem cell transplantation. TCRdb re-analysed the RT-PCR reads in MiXCR, keeping a single row per CDR3 protein. This sample has about 410,000 distinct CDR3 sequences, with 16% found just once. After removal of 4 bases from V and 7 bases from J, the junction contained 6 bases not matched to a gene. Germline CDR1 and CDR2: MNHEY and SVGEGT. This CDR3 has 14 residues. The clonotype originates from a human donor who was either an allogeneic HSCT recipient or a stem cell or donor lymphocyte infusion donor (not recorded which). It is not recorded whose cells these are; they may come from a transplant donor. Input material: blood, either unsorted or a sorted T cell fraction (not recorded which). The chain recombines TRBV6-2 or TRBV6-3 with TRBJ2-1, with 8 bases that match TRBD2. The CDR3 loop is CASSLAGRENEQFF. CDR3 in DNA: TGTGCCAGCAGTTTAGCGGGGAGAGAGAATGAGCAGTTCTTC.